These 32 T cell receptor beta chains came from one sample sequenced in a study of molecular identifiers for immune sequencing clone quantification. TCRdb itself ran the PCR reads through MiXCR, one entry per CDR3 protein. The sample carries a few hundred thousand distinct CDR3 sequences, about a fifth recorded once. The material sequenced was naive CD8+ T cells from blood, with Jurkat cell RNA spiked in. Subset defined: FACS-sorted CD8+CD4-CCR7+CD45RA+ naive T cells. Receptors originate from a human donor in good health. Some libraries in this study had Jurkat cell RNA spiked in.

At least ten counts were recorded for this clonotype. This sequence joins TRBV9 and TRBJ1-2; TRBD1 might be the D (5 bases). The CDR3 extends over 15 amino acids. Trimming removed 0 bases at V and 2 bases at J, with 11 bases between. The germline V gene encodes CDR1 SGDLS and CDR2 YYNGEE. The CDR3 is CASSVDQGTNYGYTF. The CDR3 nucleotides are TGTGCCAGCAGCGTAGACCAGGGCACAAACTATGGCTACACCTTC.

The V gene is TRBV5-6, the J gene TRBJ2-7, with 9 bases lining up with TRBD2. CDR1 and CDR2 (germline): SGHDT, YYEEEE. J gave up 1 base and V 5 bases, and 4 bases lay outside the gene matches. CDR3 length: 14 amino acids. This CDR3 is CASSSGSLSYEQYF. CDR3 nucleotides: TGTGCCAGCAGTAGCGGGAGTCTTTCCTACGAGCAGTACTTC.

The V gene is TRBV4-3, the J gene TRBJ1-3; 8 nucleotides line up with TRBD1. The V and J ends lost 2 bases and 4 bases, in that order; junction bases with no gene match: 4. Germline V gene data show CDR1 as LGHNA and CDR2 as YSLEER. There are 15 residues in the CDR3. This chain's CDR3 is CASSQSRGRGNTIYF. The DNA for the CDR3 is TGCGCCAGCAGCCAAAGCAGGGGGCGAGGAAACACCATATATTTT.

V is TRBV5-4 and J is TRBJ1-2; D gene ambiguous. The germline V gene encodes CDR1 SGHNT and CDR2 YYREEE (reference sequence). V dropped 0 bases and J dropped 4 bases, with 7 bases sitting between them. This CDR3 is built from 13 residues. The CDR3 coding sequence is TGTGCCAGCAGCTTGGGGCAGTTCTATGGCTACACCTTC. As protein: CASSLGQFYGYTF. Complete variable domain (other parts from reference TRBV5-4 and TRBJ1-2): ETGVTQSPTHLIKTRGQQVTLRCSSQSGHNTVSWYQQALGQGPQFIFQYYREEENGRGNFPPRFSGLQFPNYSSELNVNALELDDSALYLCASSLGQFYGYTFGSGTRLTVV.

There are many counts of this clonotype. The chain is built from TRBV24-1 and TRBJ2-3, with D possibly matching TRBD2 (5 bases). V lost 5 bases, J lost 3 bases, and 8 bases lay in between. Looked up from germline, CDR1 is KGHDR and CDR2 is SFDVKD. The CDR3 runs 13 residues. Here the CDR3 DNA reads TGTGCCACCAGTGCTGGGGAGACAGATACGCAGTATTTT. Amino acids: CATSAGETDTQYF.

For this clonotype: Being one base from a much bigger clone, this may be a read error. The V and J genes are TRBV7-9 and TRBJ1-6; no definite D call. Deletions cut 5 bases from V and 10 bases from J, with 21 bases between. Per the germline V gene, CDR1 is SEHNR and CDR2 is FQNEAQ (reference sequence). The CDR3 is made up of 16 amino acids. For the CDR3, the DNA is TGTGCCAGCAGCGGCAGCCCCGCCGCCGCGCGATCACCCCTCCACTTT. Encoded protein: CASSGSPAAARSPLHF.

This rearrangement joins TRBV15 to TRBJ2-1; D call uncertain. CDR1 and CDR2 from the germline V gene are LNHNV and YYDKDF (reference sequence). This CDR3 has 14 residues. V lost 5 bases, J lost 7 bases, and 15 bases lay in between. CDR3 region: CATSPKSFSNEQFF. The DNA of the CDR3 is TGTGCCACCAGCCCAAAATCCTTTAGTAATGAGCAGTTCTTC.

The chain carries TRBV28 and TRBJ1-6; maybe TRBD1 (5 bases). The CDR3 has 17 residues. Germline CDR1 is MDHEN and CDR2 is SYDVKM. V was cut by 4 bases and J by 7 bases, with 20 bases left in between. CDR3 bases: TGTGCCAGCAGTTCTAGGGGCCTAGCTGCCAGGAATTCACCCCTCCACTTT. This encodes CASSSRGLAARNSPLHF.

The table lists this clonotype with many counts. The CDR3 is CASSSDIYQETQYF. As DNA, the CDR3 is TGTGCCAGCAGTTCGGACATCTACCAAGAGACCCAGTACTTC. The gene calls are TRBV11-2 and TRBJ2-5, with D possibly matching TRBD1 (5 bases). The CDR3 is 14 amino acids. V was pared by 6 bases and J by 0 bases, with 11 bases between. CDR1 is SGHAT and CDR2 is FQNNGV in the germline V gene.

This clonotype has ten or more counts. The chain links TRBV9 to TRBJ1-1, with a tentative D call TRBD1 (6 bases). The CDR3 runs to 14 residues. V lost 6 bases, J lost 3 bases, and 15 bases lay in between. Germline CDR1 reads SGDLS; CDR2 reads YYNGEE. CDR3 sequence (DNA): TGTGCCAGCACGCAAGGGGGGGTAGACACTGAAGCTTTCTTT. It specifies CASTQGGVDTEAFF.

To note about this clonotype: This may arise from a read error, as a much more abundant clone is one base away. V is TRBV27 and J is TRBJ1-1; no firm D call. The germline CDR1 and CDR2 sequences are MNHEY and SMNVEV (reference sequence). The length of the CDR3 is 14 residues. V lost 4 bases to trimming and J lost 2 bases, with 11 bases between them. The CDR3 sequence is CASSSNPSNTEAFF. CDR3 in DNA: TGTGCCAGCAGTTCCAACCCCAGTAACACTGAAGCTTTCTTT.

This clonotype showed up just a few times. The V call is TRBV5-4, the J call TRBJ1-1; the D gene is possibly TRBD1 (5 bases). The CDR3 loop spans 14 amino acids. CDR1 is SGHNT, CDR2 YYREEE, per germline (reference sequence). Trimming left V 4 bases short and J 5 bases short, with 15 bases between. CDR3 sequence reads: CASSGLEGRTEAFF. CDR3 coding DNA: TGTGCCAGCAGCGGACTGGAGGGGCGGACTGAAGCTTTCTTT.

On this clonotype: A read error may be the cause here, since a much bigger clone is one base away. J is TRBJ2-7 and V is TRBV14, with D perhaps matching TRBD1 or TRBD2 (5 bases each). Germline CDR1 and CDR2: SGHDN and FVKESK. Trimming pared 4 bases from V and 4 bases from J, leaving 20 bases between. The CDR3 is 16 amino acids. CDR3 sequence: CASSPSRDAGKYEQYF. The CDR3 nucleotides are TGTGCCAGCAGCCCCTCCCGGGACGCCGGTAAATACGAGCAGTACTTC.

The CDR3 reads CASSKVLGGDKGTEAFF. Here the CDR3 DNA reads TGTGCCAGCAGCAAAGTCTTAGGAGGGGATAAGGGGACTGAAGCTTTCTTT. The V gene is TRBV21-1, the J gene TRBJ1-1. TRBV21-1 is a recognized pseudogene. This CDR3 is 17 amino acids long.

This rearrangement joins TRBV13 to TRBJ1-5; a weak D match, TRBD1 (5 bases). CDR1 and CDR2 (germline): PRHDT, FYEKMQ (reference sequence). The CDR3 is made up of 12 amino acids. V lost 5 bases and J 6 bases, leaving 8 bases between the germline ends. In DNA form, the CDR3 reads TGTGCCAGCAGCACGGGACGTCAGCCCCAGCATTTT. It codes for CASSTGRQPQHF.

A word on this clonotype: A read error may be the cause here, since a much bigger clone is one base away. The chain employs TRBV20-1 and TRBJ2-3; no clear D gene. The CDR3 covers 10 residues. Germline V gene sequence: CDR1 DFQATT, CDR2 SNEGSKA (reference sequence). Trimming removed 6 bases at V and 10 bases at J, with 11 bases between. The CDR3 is CSASWGAQYF. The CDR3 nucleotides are TGCAGTGCCTCCTGGGGTGCGCAGTATTTT.

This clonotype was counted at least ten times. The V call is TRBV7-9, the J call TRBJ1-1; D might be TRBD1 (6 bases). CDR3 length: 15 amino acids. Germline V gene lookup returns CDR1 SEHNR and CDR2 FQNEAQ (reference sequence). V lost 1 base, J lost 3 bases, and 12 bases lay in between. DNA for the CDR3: TGTGCCAGCAGCTTAGGTGGAGGGGGGGACACTGAAGCTTTCTTT. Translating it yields CASSLGGGGDTEAFF.

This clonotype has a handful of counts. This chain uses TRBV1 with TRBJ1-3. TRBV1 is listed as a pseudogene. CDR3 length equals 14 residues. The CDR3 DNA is TGCACCAGCAGCCAACGGACGGAAGGAAACACCATATATTTT. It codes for CTSSQRTEGNTIYF.

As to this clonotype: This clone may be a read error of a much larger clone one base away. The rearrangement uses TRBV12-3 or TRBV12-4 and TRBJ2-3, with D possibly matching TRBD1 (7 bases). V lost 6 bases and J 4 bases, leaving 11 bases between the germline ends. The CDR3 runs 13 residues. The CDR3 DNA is TGTGCCAGCAGGCAGGGGGGCGCAGATACGCAGTATTTT. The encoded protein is CASRQGGADTQYF.

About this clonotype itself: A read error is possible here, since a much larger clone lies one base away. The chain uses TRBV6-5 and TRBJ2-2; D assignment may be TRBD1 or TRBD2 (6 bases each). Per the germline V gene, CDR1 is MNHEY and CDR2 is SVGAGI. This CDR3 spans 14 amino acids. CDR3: CATQGRFNTGKLFF. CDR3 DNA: TGTGCCACCCAGGGGAGGTTTAACACCGGGAAGCTGTTTTTT.

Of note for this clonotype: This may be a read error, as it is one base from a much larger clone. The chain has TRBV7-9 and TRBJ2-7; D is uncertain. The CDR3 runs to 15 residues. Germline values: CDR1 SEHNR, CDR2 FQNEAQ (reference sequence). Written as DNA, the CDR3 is TGTGCCAGCAGCTCTTCGGATACCAACTCCTACAAGCAGTACTTC. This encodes CASSSSDTNSYKQYF.

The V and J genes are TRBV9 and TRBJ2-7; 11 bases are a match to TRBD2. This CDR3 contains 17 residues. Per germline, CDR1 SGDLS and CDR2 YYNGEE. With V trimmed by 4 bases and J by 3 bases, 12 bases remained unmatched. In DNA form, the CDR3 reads TGTGCCAGCAGCCCCACCGGGACTAGCGGAAAATTCTACGAGCAGTACTTC. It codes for CASSPTGTSGKFYEQYF.

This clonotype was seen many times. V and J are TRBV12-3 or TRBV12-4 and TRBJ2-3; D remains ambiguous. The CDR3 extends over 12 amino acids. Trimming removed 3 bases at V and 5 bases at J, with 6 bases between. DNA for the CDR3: TGTGCCAGCAGTTTCATTCAAGATACGCAGTATTTT. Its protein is CASSFIQDTQYF.

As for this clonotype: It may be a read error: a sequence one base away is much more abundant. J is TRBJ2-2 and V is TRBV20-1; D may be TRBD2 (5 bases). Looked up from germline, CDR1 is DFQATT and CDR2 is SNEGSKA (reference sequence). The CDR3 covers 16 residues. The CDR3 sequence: CSARIVDKANTGELLF. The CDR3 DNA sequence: TGCAGTGCTAGAATCGTAGACAAGGCGAACACCGGGGAGCTGCTTTTT.

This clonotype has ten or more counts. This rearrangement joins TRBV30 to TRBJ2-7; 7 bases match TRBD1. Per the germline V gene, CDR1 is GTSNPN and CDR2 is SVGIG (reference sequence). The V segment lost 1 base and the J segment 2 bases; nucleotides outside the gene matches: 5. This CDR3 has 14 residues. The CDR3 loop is CAWSEGQAAYEQYF. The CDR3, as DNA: TGTGCCTGGAGTGAAGGACAGGCGGCCTACGAGCAGTACTTC.

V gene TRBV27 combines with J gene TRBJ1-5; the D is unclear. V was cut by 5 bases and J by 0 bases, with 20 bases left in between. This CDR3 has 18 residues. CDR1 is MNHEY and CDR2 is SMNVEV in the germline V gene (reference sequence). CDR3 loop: CASSPIPPGPYSNQPQHF. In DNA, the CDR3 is TGTGCCAGCAGTCCCATCCCCCCCGGCCCTTATAGCAATCAGCCCCAGCATTTT.

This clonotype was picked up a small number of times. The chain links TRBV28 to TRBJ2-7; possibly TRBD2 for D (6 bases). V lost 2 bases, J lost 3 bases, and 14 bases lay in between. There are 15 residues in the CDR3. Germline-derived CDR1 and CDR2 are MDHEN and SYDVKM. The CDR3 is CASSLRGLTFYEQYF. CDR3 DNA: TGTGCCAGCAGTTTAAGGGGACTGACGTTCTACGAGCAGTACTTC.

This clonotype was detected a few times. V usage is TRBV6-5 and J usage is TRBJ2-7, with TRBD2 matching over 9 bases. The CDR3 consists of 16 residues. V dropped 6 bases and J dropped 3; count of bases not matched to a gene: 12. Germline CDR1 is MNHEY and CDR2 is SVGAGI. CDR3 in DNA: TGTGCCAGCAGCACCTGGGGAGCGGGGGGATTCTACGAGCAGTACTTC. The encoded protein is CASSTWGAGGFYEQYF.

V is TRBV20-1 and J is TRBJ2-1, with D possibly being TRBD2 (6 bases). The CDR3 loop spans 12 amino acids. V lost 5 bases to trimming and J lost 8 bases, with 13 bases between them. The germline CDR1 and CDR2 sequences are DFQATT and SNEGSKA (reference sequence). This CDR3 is CSAESGGDEQFF. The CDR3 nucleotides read TGCAGTGCTGAGTCCGGAGGGGATGAGCAGTTCTTC.

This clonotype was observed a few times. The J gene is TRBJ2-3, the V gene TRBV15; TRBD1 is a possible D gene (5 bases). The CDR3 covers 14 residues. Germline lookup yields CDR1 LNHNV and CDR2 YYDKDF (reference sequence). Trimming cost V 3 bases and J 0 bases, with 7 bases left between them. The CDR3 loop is CATSRDTSTDTQYF. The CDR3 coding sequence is TGTGCCACCAGCAGGGACACTAGCACAGATACGCAGTATTTT.

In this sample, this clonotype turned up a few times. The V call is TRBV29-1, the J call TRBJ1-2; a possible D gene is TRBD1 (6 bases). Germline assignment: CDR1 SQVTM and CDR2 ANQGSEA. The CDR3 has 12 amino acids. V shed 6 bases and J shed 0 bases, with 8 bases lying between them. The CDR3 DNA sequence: TGCAGCGTGGGGGCGACTAACTATGGCTACACCTTC. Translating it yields CSVGATNYGYTF.

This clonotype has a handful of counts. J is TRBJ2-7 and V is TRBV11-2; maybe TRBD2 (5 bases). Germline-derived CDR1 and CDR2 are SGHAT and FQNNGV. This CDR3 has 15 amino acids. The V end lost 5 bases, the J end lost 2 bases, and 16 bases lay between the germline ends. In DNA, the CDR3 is TGTGCCAGCAGCGCCAGCCCTAGCACCGCCTACGAGCAGTACTTC. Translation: CASSASPSTAYEQYF.